This T cell receptor (beta chain) came from a study of long-term antiretroviral therapy in people with HIV. Researchers ran immunoSEQ v3.0 at survey level. The assay was immunoSEQ multiplex PCR, and TCRdb's table has in-frame clones only and misses some. This sample has around 24,000 clones, with just over 90% found just once. The germline V gene has CDR1 MNHNS and CDR2 SASEGT. The CDR3 is 12 residues long. The V gene lost 3 bases and the J gene lost 10 bases, with 10 bases spanning the gap. The clonotype originates from a middle-aged woman with HIV. Sequencing used unsorted PBMCs, obtained 7.6 years after starting antiretroviral therapy. V and J are TRBV6-1 and TRBJ2-1; D might be TRBD2 (5 bases). The CDR3 DNA is TGTGCCAGCAGTGACCTTTGGAGGGAGCAGTTCTTC. Translated: CASSDLWREQFF.